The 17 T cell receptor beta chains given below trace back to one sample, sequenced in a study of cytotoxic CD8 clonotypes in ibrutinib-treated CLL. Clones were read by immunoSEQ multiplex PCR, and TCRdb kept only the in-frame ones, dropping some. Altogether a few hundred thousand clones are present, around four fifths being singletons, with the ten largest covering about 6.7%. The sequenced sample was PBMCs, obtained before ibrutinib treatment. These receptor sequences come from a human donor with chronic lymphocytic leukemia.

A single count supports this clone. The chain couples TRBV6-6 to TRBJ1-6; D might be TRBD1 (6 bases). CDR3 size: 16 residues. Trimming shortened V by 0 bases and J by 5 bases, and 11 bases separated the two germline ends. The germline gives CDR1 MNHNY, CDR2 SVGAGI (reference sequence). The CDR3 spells CASSYSGDTNNSPLHF. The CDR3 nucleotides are TGTGCCAGCAGTTACTCCGGGGACACAAATAATTCACCCCTCCACTTT.

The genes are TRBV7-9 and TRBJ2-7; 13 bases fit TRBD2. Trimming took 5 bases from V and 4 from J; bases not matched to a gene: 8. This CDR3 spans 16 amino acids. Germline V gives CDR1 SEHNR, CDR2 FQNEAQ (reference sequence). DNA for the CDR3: TGTGCCAGCAGCCAAGAGACTAGCGGGAGGTTGTACGAGCAGTACTTC. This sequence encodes CASSQETSGRLYEQYF. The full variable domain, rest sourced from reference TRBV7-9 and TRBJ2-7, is DTGVSQNPRHKITKRGQNVTFRCDPISEHNRLYWYRQTLGQGPEFLTYFQNEAQLEKSRLLSDRFSAERPKGSFSTLEIQRTEQGDSAMYLCASSQETSGRLYEQYFGPGTRLTVT.

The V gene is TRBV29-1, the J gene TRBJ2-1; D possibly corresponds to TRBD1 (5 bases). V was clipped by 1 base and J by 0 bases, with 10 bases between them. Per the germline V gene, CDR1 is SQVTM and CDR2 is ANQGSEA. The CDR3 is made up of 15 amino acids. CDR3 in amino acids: CSVEASDSSYNEQFF. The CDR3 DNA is TGCAGCGTTGAAGCCAGCGACAGCTCCTACAATGAGCAGTTCTTC.

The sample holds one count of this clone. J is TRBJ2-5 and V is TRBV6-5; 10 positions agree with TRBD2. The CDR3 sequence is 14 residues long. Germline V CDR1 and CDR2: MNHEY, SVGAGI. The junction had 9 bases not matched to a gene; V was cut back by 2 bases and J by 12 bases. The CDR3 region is CASSYQGLATSEYF. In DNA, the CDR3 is TGTGCCAGCAGTTACCAGGGACTAGCGACCTCCGAGTACTTC.

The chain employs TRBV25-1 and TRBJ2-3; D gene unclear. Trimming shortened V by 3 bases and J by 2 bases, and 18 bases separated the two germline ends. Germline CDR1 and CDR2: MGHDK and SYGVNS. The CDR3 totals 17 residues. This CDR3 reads CASSDDPRGPLTDTQYF. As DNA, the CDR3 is TGTGCCAGCAGTGACGACCCCCGAGGTCCCCTCACAGATACGCAGTATTTT.

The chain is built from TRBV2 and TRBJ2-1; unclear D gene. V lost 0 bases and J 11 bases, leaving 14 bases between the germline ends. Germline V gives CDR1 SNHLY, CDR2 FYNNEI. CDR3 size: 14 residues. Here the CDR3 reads CASSEALPDGKQFF. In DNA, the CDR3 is TGTGCCAGCAGTGAAGCGCTTCCGGACGGTAAGCAGTTCTTC.

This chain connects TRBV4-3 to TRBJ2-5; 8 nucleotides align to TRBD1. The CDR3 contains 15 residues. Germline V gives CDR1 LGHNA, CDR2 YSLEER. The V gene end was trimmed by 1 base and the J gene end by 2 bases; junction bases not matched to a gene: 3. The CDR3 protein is CASSQGGTGQETQYF. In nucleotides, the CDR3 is TGCGCCAGCAGCCAAGGGGGGACAGGACAAGAGACCCAGTACTTC.

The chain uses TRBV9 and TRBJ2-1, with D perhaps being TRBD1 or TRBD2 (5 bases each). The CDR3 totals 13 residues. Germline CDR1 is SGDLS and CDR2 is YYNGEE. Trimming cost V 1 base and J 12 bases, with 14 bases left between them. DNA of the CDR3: TGTGCCAGCAGCGTATTAGAGGGCCAGGGGCAGTTCTTC. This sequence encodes CASSVLEGQGQFF.

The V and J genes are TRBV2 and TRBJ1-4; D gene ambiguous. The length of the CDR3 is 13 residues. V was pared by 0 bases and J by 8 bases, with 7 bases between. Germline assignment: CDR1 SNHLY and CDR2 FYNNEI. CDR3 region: CASSEALGEKLFF. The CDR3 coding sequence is TGTGCCAGCAGTGAAGCGCTAGGGGAAAAACTGTTTTTT.

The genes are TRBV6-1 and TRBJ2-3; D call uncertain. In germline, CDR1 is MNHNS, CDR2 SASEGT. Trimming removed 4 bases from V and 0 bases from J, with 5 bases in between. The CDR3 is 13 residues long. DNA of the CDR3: TGTGCCAGCAGTGTGCATAGCACAGATACGCAGTATTTT. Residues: CASSVHSTDTQYF.

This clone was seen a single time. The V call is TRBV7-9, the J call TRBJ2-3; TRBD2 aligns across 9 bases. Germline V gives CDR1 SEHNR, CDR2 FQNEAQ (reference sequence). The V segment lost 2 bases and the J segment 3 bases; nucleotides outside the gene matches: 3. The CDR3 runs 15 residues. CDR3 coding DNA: TGTGCCAGCAGCTTATCTAGCGGGGCAACAGATACGCAGTATTTT. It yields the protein CASSLSSGATDTQYF.

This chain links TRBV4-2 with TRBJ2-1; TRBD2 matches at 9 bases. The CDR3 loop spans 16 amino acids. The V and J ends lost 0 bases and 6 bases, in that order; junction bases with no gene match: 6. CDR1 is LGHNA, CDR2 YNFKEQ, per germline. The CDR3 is CASSQDPGLALNEQFF. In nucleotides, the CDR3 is TGTGCCAGCAGCCAAGATCCGGGACTAGCCCTCAATGAGCAGTTCTTC.

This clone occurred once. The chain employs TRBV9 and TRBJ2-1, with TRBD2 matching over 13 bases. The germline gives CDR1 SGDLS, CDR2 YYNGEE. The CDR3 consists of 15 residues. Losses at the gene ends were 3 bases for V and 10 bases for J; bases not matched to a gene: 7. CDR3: CASSEGTSGDEEQFF. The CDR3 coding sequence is TGTGCCAGCAGCGAGGGGACTAGCGGGGACGAGGAGCAGTTCTTC.

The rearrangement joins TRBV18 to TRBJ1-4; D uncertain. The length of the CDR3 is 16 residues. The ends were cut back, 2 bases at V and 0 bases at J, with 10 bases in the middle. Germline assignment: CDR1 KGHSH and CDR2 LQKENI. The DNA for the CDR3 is TGTGCCAGCTCACCAGGAGACTGGGCAACTAATGAAAAACTGTTTTTT. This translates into CASSPGDWATNEKLFF.

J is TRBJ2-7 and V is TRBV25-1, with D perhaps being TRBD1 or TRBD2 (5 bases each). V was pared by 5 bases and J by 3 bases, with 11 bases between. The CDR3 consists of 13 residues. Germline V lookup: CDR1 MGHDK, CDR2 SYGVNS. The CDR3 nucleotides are TGTGCCAGCAGTCAGACAGACTACTACGAGCAGTACTTC. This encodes CASSQTDYYEQYF.

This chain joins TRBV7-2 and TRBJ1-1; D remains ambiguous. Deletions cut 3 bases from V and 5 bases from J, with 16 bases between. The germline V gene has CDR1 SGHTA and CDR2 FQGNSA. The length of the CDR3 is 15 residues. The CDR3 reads CASSFTRVGWTEAFF. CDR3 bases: TGTGCCAGCAGCTTTACACGCGTGGGGTGGACTGAAGCTTTCTTT.

Written as DNA, the CDR3 is TGTGCCAGCAGCCAAGTTTTTTATGGTTCGGGGGGGCACAATGAGCAGTTCTTC. Its translation is CASSQVFYGSGGHNEQFF. V gene TRBV14 combines with J gene TRBJ2-1, with 8 bases that match TRBD2. With V trimmed by 1 base and J by 5 bases, 13 bases remained unmatched. Germline CDR1 SGHDN, CDR2 FVKESK. The CDR3 runs to 18 residues.